The entry that follows covers one T cell receptor (beta chain) sequence. Its target antigen remains unknown. Base qualities are not provided; no much larger clone lies one nucleotide away. This entry belongs to a study of T cells in Graves' hyperthyroidism and ophthalmopathy (dated by TCRdb to about 2019). With respect to the entire study: To identify distinguishing TCR V-J signatures, a discovery cohort of around 100 patients was used, comprising 43 with Graves' ophthalmopathy and around 60 with stable Graves' hyperthyroidism. An independent validation cohort of around 20 hyperthyroidism patients and about 16 patients who later progressed to ophthalmopathy tested prospective prediction of ophthalmopathy. The 100 discovery patients were randomly split 7:3 into training and test sets. In addition, the study compared T-cell repertoires in thyroid tissue and in blood from about 6 Graves' hyperthyroidism patients. After blood sampling, hyperthyroidism patients were treated with methimazole at a starting dose of 30 mg daily, and ophthalmopathy patients were treated with high-dose intravenous methylprednisolone. The paper reports TCR Vbeta CDR3 sequencing of over 120 peripheral blood samples: around 45 ophthalmopathy, about 75 hyperthyroidism and 17 progressor patients. Results the study describes overall, beyond this receptor: Most expanded thyroid clonotypes (frequency above 0.001) were also detected in blood, a finding suggesting that blood repertoires may reflect thyroid immune responses. Ophthalmopathy was separated from stable hyperthyroidism by a 13 V-J signature model, with about 88% sensitivity and about 81% specificity obtained in cross-validation and 80%/75% obtained in testing. Sample size was not statistically predetermined, and investigators were not blinded to group allocation. In validation, the model predicted progression to ophthalmopathy with approximately 69% sensitivity and approximately 74% specificity, a median of 6.5 months before onset.

The TCR beta CDR3 regions were amplified from the RNA transcripts. A first-round RT-PCR of the TCR CDR3 used the HTBI primer set with the Qiagen OneStep RT-PCR kit. Libraries were constructed in a second round of multiplex PCR, after which size selection and purification were performed. Sequencing of the libraries was done on an Illumina HiSeq2000 using paired-end 100 bp reads. The authors' pipeline ran thus. SOAPnuke was used to process the raw data, with reads discarded if the reads contained adapters or uncalled bases, had a mean Phred below 15, or lacked an exact constant-primer or identifier match. COPE v1.2.5 was used to merge high-quality paired reads, and clonotypes were defined as unique nucleotide sequences. MiTCR v1.1 was used to align the clonotypes against IMGT TRBV, TRBD and TRBJ reference segments. The analysis included only V-J combinations with a frequency above 0.0001, which together covered 99% to 99.2% of the repertoires. The TCS score was defined as the ratio of F50 (clonal expansion) to E x V (chaos), calculated using BLOSUM62-based TCRdist between CDR3 peptides within each V-J. Welch's t-statistics and random forest reduced approximately 520 V-J features to roughly 13, which were used in a naive Bayes classifier (R e1071). Thyroid-blood repertoire similarity was quantified with the Morisita-Horn index. TCRdb reran the public reads through fastp at Q25 and MiXCR, keeping productive beta chains. Each CDR3 protein appears once, grouped with its most common genes and DNA. Here the V and J calls rest on TCRdb's processing, not on the authors' analysis. The sample contains roughly 570,000 distinct CDR3 sequences, about 45% of them found a single time. In total, the top ten clones hold around 7.7% of the sample.

Graves' hyperthyroidism was defined as stable when no progression to ophthalmopathy occurred over 18 months of follow-up. The hyperthyroidism patients were between 18 and 65 years old and newly diagnosed, with a disease duration of less than 2 months. The study excluded patients with uncontrolled infections, other autoimmune diseases, pregnancy or lactation. Diagnoses were based on clinical symptoms, serum thyroxine and TRAb, thyroid ultrasound and orbital computed tomography. Total RNA was extracted with Trizol reagent, and quality was checked on an Agilent 2100 Bioanalyzer. This sequence was found in a woman aged 18-35 years with Graves' hyperthyroidism. The sequenced sample consisted of peripheral blood or thyroid tissue (not recorded which).

The CDR3 corresponds to CASSQGRRQYF. In nucleotides, the sequence is TGCGCCAGCAGCCAAGGGAGACGGCAGTACTTC. The sequence links TRBV4-1 to TRBJ2-5, with the D gene uncertain. For CDR1 and CDR2, the germline V gene lists MGHRA and YSYEKL. A distance of 8 bases separates the germline ends of V and J, which lose 1 base and 11 bases respectively. Inclusive of the bounding cysteine and phenylalanine, the CDR3 is 11 residues long. The entry retains the CDR3 DNA only, 33 bases that are in frame from base 1.